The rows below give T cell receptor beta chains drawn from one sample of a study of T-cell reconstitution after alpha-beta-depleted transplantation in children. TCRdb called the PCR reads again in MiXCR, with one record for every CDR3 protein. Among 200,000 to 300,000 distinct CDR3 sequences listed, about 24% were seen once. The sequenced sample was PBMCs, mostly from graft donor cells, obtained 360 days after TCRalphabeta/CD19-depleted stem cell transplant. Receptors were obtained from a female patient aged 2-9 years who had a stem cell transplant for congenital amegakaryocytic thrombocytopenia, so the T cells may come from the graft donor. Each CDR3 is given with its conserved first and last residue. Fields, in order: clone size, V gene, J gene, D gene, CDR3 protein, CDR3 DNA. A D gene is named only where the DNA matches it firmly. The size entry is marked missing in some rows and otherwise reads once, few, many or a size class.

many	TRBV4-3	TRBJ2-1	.	CASSQDEDTWIHNEQFF	TGCGCCAGCAGCCAAGATGAGGACACGTGGATCCACAATGAGCAGTTCTTC
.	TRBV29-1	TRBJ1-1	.	CSVVWPQGEAFF	TGCAGCGTTGTTTGGCCGCAGGGTGAAGCTTTCTTT
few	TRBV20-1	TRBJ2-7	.	CSARVSEGVGEQYF	TGCAGTGCTAGAGTTAGTGAAGGGGTCGGCGAGCAGTACTTC
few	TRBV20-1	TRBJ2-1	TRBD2	CSARLAGGVSSYNEQFF	TGCAGTGCTAGGTTGGCGGGGGGCGTTAGCTCCTACAATGAGCAGTTCTTC
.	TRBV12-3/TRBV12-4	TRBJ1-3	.	CASSADPASGNTIYF	TGTGCCAGCAGTGCGGACCCAGCGTCTGGAAACACCATATATTTT
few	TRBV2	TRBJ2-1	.	CASSPRVNYNEQFF	TGTGCCAGCAGTCCCCGGGTAAACTACAATGAGCAGTTCTTC
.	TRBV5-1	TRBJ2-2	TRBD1	CASSSVGTGGIGELFF	TGCGCCAGCAGCTCAGTCGGGACAGGGGGCATCGGGGAGCTGTTTTTT
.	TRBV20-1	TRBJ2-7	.	CSAGGGEQYF	TGCAGTGCAGGGGGGGGCGAGCAGTACTTC
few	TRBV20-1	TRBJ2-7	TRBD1	CSPTPGTGGVEQYF	TGCAGTCCTACCCCCGGGACAGGGGGAGTCGAGCAGTACTTC
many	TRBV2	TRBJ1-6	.	CASSVESSYNSPLHF	TGTGCCAGCAGTGTTGAGAGCTCCTATAATTCACCCCTCCACTTT
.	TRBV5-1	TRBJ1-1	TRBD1	CASRTPTGAEAFF	TGCGCCAGCAGAACCCCGACAGGGGCGGAAGCTTTCTTT
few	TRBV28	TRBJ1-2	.	CARGDGVLGYTF	TGTGCCAGAGGCGATGGGGTCCTCGGCTACACCTTC
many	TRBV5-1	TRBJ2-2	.	CASSFGQFGSAGELFF	TGCGCCAGCAGCTTCGGACAGTTTGGAAGTGCCGGGGAGCTGTTTTTT
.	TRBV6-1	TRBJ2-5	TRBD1	CASSPGTGNGETQYF	TGTGCCAGCAGTCCCGGGACAGGGAACGGCGAGACCCAGTACTTC
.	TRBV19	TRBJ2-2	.	CASGEAPGMVGELFF	TGTGCCAGTGGGGAGGCCCCTGGTATGGTCGGGGAGCTGTTTTTT
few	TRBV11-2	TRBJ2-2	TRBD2	CASSPRAGAGTGELFF	TGTGCCAGCAGCCCTAGGGCGGGAGCGGGGACCGGGGAGCTGTTTTTT
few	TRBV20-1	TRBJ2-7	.	CSARRDGSYEQYF	TGCAGTGCTAGAAGGGACGGCTCCTACGAGCAGTACTTC
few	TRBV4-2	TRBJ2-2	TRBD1	CASSRIQGAGFTGELFF	TGTGCCAGCAGCCGCATACAGGGGGCAGGTTTCACCGGGGAGCTGTTTTTT
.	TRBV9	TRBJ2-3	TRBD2	CASSVAAGSGNTQYF	TGTGCCAGCAGCGTAGCCGCGGGCAGCGGGAATACGCAGTATTTT
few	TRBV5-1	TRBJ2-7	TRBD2	CASTSRAGGPYTYEQYF	TGCGCCAGCACCAGCAGGGCGGGGGGCCCGTATACCTACGAGCAGTACTTC
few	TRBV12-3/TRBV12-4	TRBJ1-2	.	CASSFGGFGYGYTF	TGTGCCAGCAGTTTTGGGGGTTTCGGCTATGGCTACACCTTC
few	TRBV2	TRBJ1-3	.	CATSVGRASGNTIYF	TGTGCCACCTCGGTTGGAAGAGCGTCTGGAAACACCATATATTTT
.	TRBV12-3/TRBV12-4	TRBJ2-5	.	CASSLLQQETQYF	TGTGCCAGCAGTTTATTACAGCAAGAGACCCAGTACTTC
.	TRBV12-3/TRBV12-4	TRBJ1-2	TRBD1	CASSLAGGRGYTF	TGTGCCAGCAGTTTGGCAGGGGGCAGAGGCTACACCTTC
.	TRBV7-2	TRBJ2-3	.	CASSVRGFEDTQYF	TGTGCCAGCAGCGTGCGAGGTTTTGAGGATACGCAGTATTTT
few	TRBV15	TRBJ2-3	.	CATSGRWENTQYF	TGTGCCACCAGCGGCCGGTGGGAAAATACGCAGTATTTT
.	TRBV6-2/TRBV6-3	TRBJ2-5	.	CASSLRGSSGGRGSQETQYF	TGTGCCAGCAGCCTCAGGGGATCTAGCGGAGGCCGAGGGTCCCAAGAGACCCAGTACTTC
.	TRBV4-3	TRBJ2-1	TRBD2	CASSQDLTSLTSYNEQFF	TGCGCCAGCAGCCAGGACTTGACTAGCCTTACATCCTACAATGAGCAGTTCTTC
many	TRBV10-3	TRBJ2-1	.	CASNALAVDEQFF	TGTGCCTCAAACGCACTAGCTGTGGATGAGCAGTTCTTC
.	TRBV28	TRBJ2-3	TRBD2	CASSGSGRSNTDTQYF	TGTGCCAGCAGTGGGAGCGGGAGGTCCAACACAGATACGCAGTATTTT
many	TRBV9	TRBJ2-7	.	CASSLGNAYEQYF	TGTGCCAGCAGCCTCGGAAACGCCTACGAGCAGTACTTC
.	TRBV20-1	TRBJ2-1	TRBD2	CSARELAGVDEQFF	TGCAGTGCTAGAGAACTAGCGGGAGTAGATGAGCAGTTCTTC
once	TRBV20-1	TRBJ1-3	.	CSARDERTAGNTIYF	TGCAGTGCTAGAGATGAGAGGACGGCTGGAAACACCATATATTTT
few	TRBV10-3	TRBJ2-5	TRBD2	CAISEPGLAGGSFTGTQYF	TGTGCCATCAGTGAGCCGGGACTAGCGGGGGGATCCTTTACCGGCACCCAGTACTTC
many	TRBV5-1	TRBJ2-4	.	CASSPRYLSPVQYF	TGCGCCAGCAGCCCTCGGTACCTATCACCTGTTCAGTACTTC
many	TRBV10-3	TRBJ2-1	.	CAIKERNEQFF	TGTGCCATAAAAGAGCGAAACGAGCAGTTCTTC
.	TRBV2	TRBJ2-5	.	CASGAETQYF	TGTGCCAGCGGGGCAGAGACCCAGTACTTC
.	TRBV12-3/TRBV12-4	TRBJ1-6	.	CASRSGNYNSPLHF	TGTGCCAGCAGGTCGGGAAACTATAATTCACCCCTCCACTTT
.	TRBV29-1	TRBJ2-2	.	CSVWTAPTGELFF	TGCAGCGTCTGGACAGCCCCGACCGGGGAGCTGTTTTTT
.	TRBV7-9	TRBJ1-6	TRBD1	CASSFGTGRISPLHF	TGTGCCAGCAGCTTCGGGACAGGGCGTATCTCACCCCTCCACTTT
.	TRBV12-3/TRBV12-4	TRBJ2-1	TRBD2	CASSLAGRPEQFF	TGTGCCAGCTCCCTAGCGGGGAGGCCTGAGCAGTTCTTC
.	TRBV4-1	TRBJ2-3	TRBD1	CASSERTGGPDTQYF	TGCGCCAGCAGCGAACGGACAGGGGGCCCCGATACGCAGTATTTT
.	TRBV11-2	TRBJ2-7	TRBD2	CASSKTSGGYEQYF	TGTGCCAGCAGCAAGACTAGCGGAGGCTACGAGCAGTACTTC
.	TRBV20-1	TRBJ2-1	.	CSARVGATSNEQFF	TGCAGTGCTAGAGTAGGGGCGACTAGTAATGAGCAGTTCTTC
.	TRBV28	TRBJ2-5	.	CATSFIAAQETQYF	TGTGCCACCAGTTTCATAGCGGCCCAAGAGACCCAGTACTTC
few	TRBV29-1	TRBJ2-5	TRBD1	CSVWTGEETQYF	TGCAGCGTATGGACAGGAGAAGAGACCCAGTACTTC
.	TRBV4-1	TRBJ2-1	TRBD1	CASSQDDRGKGNEQFF	TGCGCCAGCAGCCAGGACGACAGGGGGAAAGGCAATGAGCAGTTCTTC
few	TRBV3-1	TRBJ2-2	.	CASSQILAPNTGELFF	TGTGCCAGCAGCCAAATCCTAGCGCCCAACACCGGGGAGCTGTTTTTT
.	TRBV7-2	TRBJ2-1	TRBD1	CASSLGDHRGYEQFF	TGTGCCAGCAGCTTAGGGGACCACAGGGGATATGAGCAGTTCTTC